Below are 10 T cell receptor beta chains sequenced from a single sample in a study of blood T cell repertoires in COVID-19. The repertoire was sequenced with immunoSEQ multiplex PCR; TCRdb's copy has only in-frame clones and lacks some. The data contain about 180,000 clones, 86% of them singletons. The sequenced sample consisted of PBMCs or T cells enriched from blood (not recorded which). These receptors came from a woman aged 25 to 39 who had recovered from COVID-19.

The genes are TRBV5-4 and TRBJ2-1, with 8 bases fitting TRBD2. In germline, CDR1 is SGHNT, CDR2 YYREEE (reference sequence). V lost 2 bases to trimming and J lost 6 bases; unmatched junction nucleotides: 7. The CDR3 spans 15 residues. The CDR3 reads CASSLPAGAGNEQFF. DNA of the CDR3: TGTGCCAGCAGCTTACCAGCGGGAGCAGGCAATGAGCAGTTCTTC.

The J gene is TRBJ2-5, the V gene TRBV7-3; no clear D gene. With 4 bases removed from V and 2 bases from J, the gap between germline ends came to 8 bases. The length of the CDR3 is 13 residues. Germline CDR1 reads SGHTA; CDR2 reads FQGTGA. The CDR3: CASSSGSQETQYF. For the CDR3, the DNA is TGTGCCAGCAGCTCAGGATCACAAGAGACCCAGTACTTC.

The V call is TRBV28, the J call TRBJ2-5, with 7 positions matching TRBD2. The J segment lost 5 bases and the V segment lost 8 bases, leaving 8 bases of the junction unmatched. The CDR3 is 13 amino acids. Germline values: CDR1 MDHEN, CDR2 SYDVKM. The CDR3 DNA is TGTGCCAGCCGGTCGGGGGGTCGGGAGACCCAGTACTTC. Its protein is CASRSGGRETQYF.

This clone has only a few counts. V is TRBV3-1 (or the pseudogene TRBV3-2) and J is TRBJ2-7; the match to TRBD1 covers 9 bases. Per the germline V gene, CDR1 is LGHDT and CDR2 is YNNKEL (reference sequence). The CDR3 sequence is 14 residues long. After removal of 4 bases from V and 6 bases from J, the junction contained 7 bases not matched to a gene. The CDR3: CASSPRTGVSEQYF. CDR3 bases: TGTGCCAGCAGCCCTCGGACAGGGGTAAGCGAGCAGTACTTC.

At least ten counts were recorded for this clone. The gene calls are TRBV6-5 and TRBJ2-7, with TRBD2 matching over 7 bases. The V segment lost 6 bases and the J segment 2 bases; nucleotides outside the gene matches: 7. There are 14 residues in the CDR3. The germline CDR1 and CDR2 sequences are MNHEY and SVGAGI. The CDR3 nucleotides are TGTGCCAGCAGCGCACTAGCGAACCCCTACGAGCAGTACTTC. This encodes CASSALANPYEQYF.

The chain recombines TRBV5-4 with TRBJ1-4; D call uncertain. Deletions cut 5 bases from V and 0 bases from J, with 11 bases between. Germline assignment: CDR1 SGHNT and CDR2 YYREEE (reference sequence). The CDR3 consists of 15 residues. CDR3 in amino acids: CASSEGFATNEKLFF. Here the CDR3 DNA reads TGTGCCAGCAGTGAGGGATTTGCAACTAATGAAAAACTGTTTTTT.

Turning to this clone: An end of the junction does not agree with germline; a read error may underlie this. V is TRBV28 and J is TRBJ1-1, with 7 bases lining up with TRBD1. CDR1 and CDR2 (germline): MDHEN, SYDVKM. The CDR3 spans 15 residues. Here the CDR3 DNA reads TGTACCAGCAGTTTAAGGACAGGTATGAACACTGAAGCTTTCTTT. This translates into CTSSLRTGMNTEAFF.

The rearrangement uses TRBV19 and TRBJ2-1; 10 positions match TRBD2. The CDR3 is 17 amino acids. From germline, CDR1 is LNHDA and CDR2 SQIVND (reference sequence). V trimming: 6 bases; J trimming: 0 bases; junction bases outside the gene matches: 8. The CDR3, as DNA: TGTGCCAGTAGAATCGCTAGCGGGAGTGACTCCTACAATGAGCAGTTCTTC. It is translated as CASRIASGSDSYNEQFF. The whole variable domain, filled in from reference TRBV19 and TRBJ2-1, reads DGGITQSPKYLFRKEGQNVTLSCEQNLNHDAMYWYRQDPGQGLRLIYYSQIVNDFQKGDIAEGYSVSREKKESFPLTVTSAQKNPTAFYLCASRIASGSDSYNEQFFGPGTRLTVL.

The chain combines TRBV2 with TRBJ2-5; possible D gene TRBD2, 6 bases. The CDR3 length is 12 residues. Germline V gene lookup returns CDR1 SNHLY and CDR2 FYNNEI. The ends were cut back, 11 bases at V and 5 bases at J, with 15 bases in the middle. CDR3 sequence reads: CALFGGRETQYF. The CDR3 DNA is TGTGCCCTTTTTGGGGGGAGGGAGACCCAGTACTTC.

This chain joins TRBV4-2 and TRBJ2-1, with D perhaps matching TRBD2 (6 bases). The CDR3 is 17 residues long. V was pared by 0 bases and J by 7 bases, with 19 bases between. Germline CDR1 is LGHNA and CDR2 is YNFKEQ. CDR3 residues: CASSQDQGLPGMNEQFF. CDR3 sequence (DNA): TGTGCCAGCAGCCAAGACCAGGGACTCCCCGGGATGAATGAGCAGTTCTTC.